A single sample is the source of the 21 T cell receptor beta chains below, sequenced in a study of T cells in Graves' hyperthyroidism and ophthalmopathy. Amplified TCR beta CDR3 regions derived from RNA transcripts. The HTBI primer set drove a first-round RT-PCR of the TCR CDR3. TCRdb processed the multiplex PCR reads anew with MiXCR; each CDR3 protein has one entry. The table records roughly 500,000 distinct CDR3 sequences, around a fifth of them present only once. The material sequenced was blood. The receptors here all came from a woman in her 70s with Graves' ophthalmopathy.

This clonotype was detected once. This chain connects TRBV19 to TRBJ2-3; unclear D gene. The CDR3 length is 15 residues. CDR1 and CDR2 (germline): LNHDA, SQIVND (reference sequence). Trimming stripped 3 bases from V and 2 bases from J, with 12 bases between. CDR3 loop: CASSISRRNTDTQYF. The CDR3, as DNA: TGTGCCAGTAGTATTTCAAGACGGAACACAGATACGCAGTATTTT.

The chain couples TRBV6-2 or TRBV6-3 to TRBJ1-5; D perhaps matches TRBD1 (5 bases). V shed 7 bases and J shed 6 bases, with 13 bases lying between them. The CDR3 sequence is 13 residues long. Germline assignment: CDR1 MNHEY and CDR2 SVGEGT. The CDR3 DNA follows: TGTGCCAGCACCCCAGGGTACCCTCAGCCCCAGCATTTT. It codes for CASTPGYPQPQHF.

In the case of this clonotype: One end of the junction varies from germline; a read error may be responsible. The CDR3 protein is CATGTIYNKQFF. The CDR3 DNA is TGTGCCACTGGGACTATTTACAATAAGCAGTTCTTC. J is TRBJ2-1 and V is TRBV6-2 or TRBV6-3, with TRBD2 matching over 7 bases. Looked up from germline, CDR1 is MNHEY and CDR2 is SVGEGT. The CDR3 runs to 12 residues.

This clonotype was seen at least ten times. This sequence joins TRBV28 and TRBJ1-5, with 8 bases fitting TRBD1. J was trimmed by 0 bases and V by 4 bases; bases with no gene match: 11. The CDR3 is 18 residues long. Germline assignment: CDR1 MDHEN and CDR2 SYDVKM. DNA for the CDR3: TGTGCCAGCAGTTCGACAGGGGCGTTTTCTTTTAGCAATCAGCCCCAGCATTTT. Translating gives CASSSTGAFSFSNQPQHF.

This clonotype was detected a few times. The chain employs TRBV12-5 and TRBJ2-1; 8 bases match TRBD2. V lost 8 bases and J lost 2; bases outside the gene matches: 11. The length of the CDR3 is 16 residues. CDR1 is LGHNT and CDR2 is FRNRAP in the germline V gene. DNA for the CDR3: TGTGCTAGTCCCCCCCATAGCGGGACCACCTACAATGAGCAGTTCTTC. It yields the protein CASPPHSGTTYNEQFF.

This clonotype was counted a few times. This chain connects TRBV29-1 to TRBJ2-7, with D unresolved. Trimming took 3 bases from V and 7 from J, leaving 10 bases between them. Germline V CDR1 and CDR2: SQVTM, ANQGSEA. This CDR3 is 11 amino acids long. The CDR3 protein is CSVESPEEQYF. The CDR3 coding sequence is TGCAGCGTTGAGTCCCCGGAAGAGCAGTACTTC.

In this sample, this clonotype turned up a few times. The rearrangement uses TRBV6-1 and TRBJ2-6; tentatively, D is TRBD1 (6 bases). The V gene's germline CDR1 is MNHNS and CDR2 SASEGT. The CDR3 covers 16 residues. Trimming removed 5 bases from V and 0 bases from J, with 11 bases in between. The CDR3 is CASSRQALSGANVLTF. DNA of the CDR3: TGTGCCAGCAGTCGACAGGCCCTCTCTGGGGCCAACGTCCTGACTTTC.

The V gene is TRBV5-1, the J gene TRBJ2-3, with a possible D match to TRBD1 (5 bases). The CDR3 loop spans 15 amino acids. Trimming removed 0 bases from V and 4 bases from J, with 12 bases in between. Germline V gene sequence: CDR1 SGHRS, CDR2 YFSETQ. The CDR3 bases are TGCGCCAGCAGCTTGGATGGGGCTCGGGCAGATACGCAGTATTTT. This encodes CASSLDGARADTQYF.

Remarks on this clonotype: This may be a read error: a much more frequent sequence differs by one nucleotide. V gene TRBV5-1 combines with J gene TRBJ2-1; 7 bases are shared with TRBD1. J was trimmed by 9 bases and V by 4 bases; bases with no gene match: 7. The CDR3 loop spans 13 amino acids. Per germline, CDR1 SGHRS and CDR2 YFSETQ. CDR3 coding DNA: TGCGCCAGCAGCCCGGGACAGATCAGTGAGCAGTTCTTC. Translation gives CASSPGQISEQFF.

The chain uses TRBV5-1 and TRBJ2-3; no firm D call. Germline V CDR1 and CDR2: SGHRS, YFSETQ. Deletions cut 0 bases from V and 2 bases from J, with 13 bases between. CDR3 length: 16 amino acids. CDR3 nucleotides: TGCGCCAGCAGCTTGGCCCTTGCGGCGAACACAGATACGCAGTATTTT. It yields the protein CASSLALAANTDTQYF.

The rearrangement joins TRBV9 to TRBJ1-2; the D is unclear. This CDR3 has 13 amino acids. Per germline, CDR1 SGDLS and CDR2 YYNGEE. Trimming shortened V by 0 bases and J by 8 bases, and 11 bases separated the two germline ends. The CDR3 sequence: CASSVEGSRGYTF. CDR3 sequence (DNA): TGTGCCAGCAGCGTAGAAGGAAGTAGAGGCTACACCTTC.

A remark on this clonotype: This may arise from a read error, as a much more abundant clone is one base away. The chain carries TRBV2 and TRBJ2-3; D gene unclear. From germline, CDR1 is SNHLY and CDR2 FYNNEI. CDR3 length equals 15 residues. V lost 1 base to trimming and J lost 3 bases, with 11 bases between them. The CDR3 DNA reads as TGTGCCAGCAGTGAAGGCCCGTCCCCAACAGATACGCAGTATTTT. Translation gives CASSEGPSPTDTQYF.

This clonotype was seen many times. The rearrangement links TRBV12-3 or TRBV12-4 to TRBJ2-5, with D uncertain. Trimming left V 4 bases short and J 5 bases short, with 11 bases between. The CDR3 has 13 amino acids. CDR3 region: CASSSVVRETQYF. DNA of the CDR3: TGTGCCAGCAGTTCCGTCGTGCGGGAGACCCAGTACTTC.

The chain employs TRBV3-1 and TRBJ2-7, with 7 bases identical to TRBD2. In germline, CDR1 is LGHDT, CDR2 YNNKEL (reference sequence). The CDR3 totals 16 residues. Trimming took 8 bases from V and 3 from J; bases not matched to a gene: 16. This chain's CDR3 is CASGPGGRLAFYEQYF. CDR3 nucleotide sequence: TGTGCCAGCGGCCCCGGGGGGAGACTAGCTTTCTACGAGCAGTACTTC.

The J gene is TRBJ2-7, the V gene TRBV6-6; D call uncertain. CDR1 is MNHNY, CDR2 SVGAGI, per germline (reference sequence). The CDR3 has 15 residues. The V end was cut by 2 bases, the J end by 3 bases, with 14 bases between. The CDR3 DNA is TGTGCCAGCAGTTACGCATATGACGGAGACTACGAGCAGTACTTC. It codes for CASSYAYDGDYEQYF.

The chain joins TRBV19 to TRBJ2-7, with 9 bases aligning to TRBD1. V lost 5 bases, J lost 0 bases, and 8 bases stayed unmatched. This CDR3 is 16 amino acids long. The germline CDR1 and CDR2 sequences are LNHDA and SQIVND (reference sequence). The CDR3 region is CASSLFGTGSSYEQYF. CDR3 coding DNA: TGTGCCAGTAGTTTGTTTGGGACAGGGAGCTCCTACGAGCAGTACTTC.

This sequence joins TRBV6-5 and TRBJ1-2, with 7 bases matching TRBD1. The CDR3 is 15 residues long. The germline V gene has CDR1 MNHEY and CDR2 SVGAGI. Trimming at V came to 0 bases and at J to 1 base, leaving 2 bases not matched to a gene. CDR3 DNA sequence: TGTGCCAGCAGTTACTCGGGACAGAATAACTATGGCTACACCTTC. Translated: CASSYSGQNNYGYTF.

The rearrangement joins TRBV9 to TRBJ2-1; TRBD2 aligns across 8 bases. The germline V gene has CDR1 SGDLS and CDR2 YYNGEE. CDR3 length: 15 residues. V was pared by 1 base and J by 9 bases, with 9 bases of the junction left unmatched. CDR3 sequence (DNA): TGTGCCAGCAGCGTATACGGGAGGGCCATAGGTGAGCAGTTCTTC. This encodes CASSVYGRAIGEQFF.

The chain couples TRBV7-2 to TRBJ2-1; possibly TRBD1 for D (5 bases). CDR1 is SGHTA, CDR2 FQGNSA, per germline. CDR3 length: 15 residues. V shed 5 bases and J shed 0 bases, with 11 bases lying between them. As DNA, the CDR3 is TGTGCCAGCAGCCCGAGACAGACCTCCTACAATGAGCAGTTCTTC. It encodes CASSPRQTSYNEQFF.

A word on this clonotype: A read error is possible here, since a much larger clone lies one base away. V usage is TRBV7-2 and J usage is TRBJ2-2; weak D call: TRBD2 (6 bases). This CDR3 spans 17 amino acids. The V gene's germline CDR1 is SGHTA and CDR2 FQGNSA. The CDR3 region has the DNA TGTGCCAGCAGCTACAACCGGGACTCAGCGAACACCGGGGAGCTGCTTTTT. This translates into CASSYNRDSANTGELLF.

This clonotype was detected a few times. The rearrangement uses TRBV20-1 and TRBJ2-7; 7 nucleotides agree with TRBD1. After removal of 4 bases from V and 4 bases from J, the junction contained 1 base not matched to a gene. CDR1 and CDR2 (germline): DFQATT, SNEGSKA (reference sequence). The CDR3 length is 11 residues. CDR3 protein: CSAKTGYEQYF. In DNA, the CDR3 is TGCAGTGCTAAGACAGGGTACGAGCAGTACTTC.